Below are 21 T cell receptor beta chains sequenced from a single sample in a study of CD8+CD57+ T cells in acquired aplastic anemia. For sequencing, patients were chosen who had shown expansion of CD8+CD57+ cells by flow cytometry. TCR beta VDJ combinations and CDR3 sequences were profiled from genomic DNA. TCRdb itself ran the reads through MiXCR, one entry per CDR3 protein. The table includes some 180,000 distinct CDR3 sequences, nearly 50% detected once. The sample was sorted CD4+, CD8+, or CD8+CD57+ T cells (not recorded which) from PBMCs. These receptors were obtained from a human donor with aplastic anemia.

In this sample, this clonotype turned up once. This may come from a read error, since a much larger clone is one base off. V and J are TRBV3-1 and TRBJ1-5, with a possible D match to TRBD1 (5 bases). The CDR3 is 12 residues long. Per germline, CDR1 LGHDT and CDR2 YNNKEL (reference sequence). The CDR3 protein is CSSSQGDQPQHF. DNA for the CDR3: TGTTCCAGCAGCCAGGGTGATCAGCCCCAGCATTTT.

This chain connects TRBV20-1 to TRBJ2-7; 11 bases are shared with TRBD1. Germline V gene data show CDR1 as DFQATT and CDR2 as SNEGSKA (reference sequence). The ends lost 5 bases at V and 5 bases at J; junction bases unmatched: 8. The CDR3 covers 14 residues. This CDR3 reads CSARGQGAKNEQYF. CDR3 coding DNA: TGCAGTGCTCGCGGACAGGGGGCGAAAAACGAGCAGTACTTC.

This clonotype showed up many times. J is TRBJ2-4 and V is TRBV7-9; 9 bases fit TRBD1. This CDR3 spans 17 amino acids. V trimming: 6 bases; J trimming: 0 bases; junction bases outside the gene matches: 9. The germline V gene has CDR1 SEHNR and CDR2 FQNEAQ (reference sequence). The CDR3: CASSRGDRDIAKNIQYF. CDR3 DNA: TGTGCCAGCAGTCGGGGGGACAGGGACATAGCCAAAAACATTCAGTACTTC. Full variable domain (outside the CDR3, taken from reference TRBV7-9 and TRBJ2-4): DTGVSQNPRHKITKRGQNVTFRCDPISEHNRLYWYRQTLGQGPEFLTYFQNEAQLEKSRLLSDRFSAERPKGSFSTLEIQRTEQGDSAMYLCASSRGDRDIAKNIQYFGAGTRLSVL.

The CDR3 spells CASQGTMNTEAFF. CDR3 bases: TGTGCCAGTCAGGGGACCATGAACACTGAAGCTTTCTTT. The V call is TRBV7-9, the J call TRBJ1-1, with TRBD1 as a possible D gene (6 bases). The V end lost 9 bases, the J end lost 0 bases, and 11 bases lay between the germline ends. The CDR3 covers 13 residues. Germline CDR1 reads SEHNR; CDR2 reads FQNEAQ (reference sequence).

The chain links TRBV7-2 to TRBJ1-6, with TRBD1 matching over 7 bases. There are 14 residues in the CDR3. Per germline, CDR1 SGHTA and CDR2 FQGNSA. V shed 3 bases, J shed 8 bases, and the junction held 4 bases outside the gene matches. The DNA of the CDR3 is TGTGCCAGCAGCTTCGGGACAGCGGATTCACCCCTCCACTTT. This encodes CASSFGTADSPLHF.

The chain couples TRBV20-1 to TRBJ2-1, with 7 bases that match TRBD2. The ends lost 0 bases at V and 4 bases at J; junction bases unmatched: 6. This CDR3 has 15 amino acids. Germline loops: CDR1 DFQATT, CDR2 SNEGSKA (reference sequence). The CDR3 loop reads CSARDRGLLYNEQFF. Here the CDR3 DNA reads TGCAGTGCTAGAGATAGGGGACTATTGTACAATGAGCAGTTCTTC.

This clonotype has just one count. The chain joins TRBV27 to TRBJ2-5; D gene ambiguous. The V and J ends lost 4 bases and 5 bases respectively, with 20 bases between them. Germline lookup yields CDR1 MNHEY and CDR2 SMNVEV (reference sequence). CDR3 size: 16 residues. The CDR3 DNA reads as TGTGCCAGCAGTTCCCTCCTCAACCTTGCAGCGGAGACCCAGTACTTC. This sequence encodes CASSSLLNLAAETQYF.

The chain couples TRBV4-2 to TRBJ2-1; D not resolved. Germline V CDR1 and CDR2: LGHNA, YNFKEQ. V lost 6 bases and J lost 2, with 14 bases in between. The CDR3 is 15 amino acids. CDR3 region: CASRPTQSTYNEQFF. The CDR3 nucleotides are TGTGCCAGCAGACCTACCCAATCAACCTACAATGAGCAGTTCTTC.

This clonotype was counted between two and nine times. The chain carries TRBV25-1 and TRBJ2-7, with 8 bases fitting TRBD2. Germline CDR1 is MGHDK and CDR2 is SYGVNS. V lost 4 bases and J lost 0; bases outside the gene matches: 5. CDR3 length: 15 amino acids. The CDR3 protein is CASSGPSGSSYEQYF. The DNA for the CDR3 is TGTGCCAGCAGTGGGCCAAGCGGGAGCTCCTACGAGCAGTACTTC.

V is TRBV20-1 and J is TRBJ2-7; TRBD2 agrees at 7 bases. The CDR3 loop spans 13 amino acids. Unmatched junction bases numbered 9, after V lost 4 bases and J lost 6 bases. Germline V CDR1 and CDR2: DFQATT, SNEGSKA (reference sequence). CDR3 in amino acids: CSAIERLAAEQYF. CDR3 sequence (DNA): TGCAGTGCTATCGAAAGACTAGCCGCCGAGCAGTACTTC.

This clonotype was counted between two and nine times. The chain carries TRBV10-3 and TRBJ2-7; 9 bases fit TRBD1. The trim removed 11 bases at V and 2 bases at J, leaving 4 bases unmatched. Germline CDR1 reads ENHRY; CDR2 reads SYGVKD. The CDR3 is 12 amino acids. This CDR3 reads CASGQGPYEQYF. The CDR3 nucleotides are TGTGCCTCGGGACAGGGTCCCTACGAGCAGTACTTC.

This clonotype has ten or more counts. This chain uses TRBV4-2 with TRBJ2-5; the match to TRBD2 covers 15 bases. The germline V gene has CDR1 LGHNA and CDR2 YNFKEQ. The CDR3 runs 16 residues. With 1 base clipped from V and 4 bases from J, the junction kept 1 base outside the gene matches. CDR3 loop: CASSQGTSGGAETQYF. The CDR3 nucleotides read TGTGCCAGCAGCCAAGGGACTAGCGGGGGGGCAGAGACCCAGTACTTC.

V gene TRBV7-2 combines with J gene TRBJ1-2; D possibly corresponds to TRBD1 (5 bases). Germline V gene data show CDR1 as SGHTA and CDR2 as FQGNSA. The CDR3 has 13 residues. V was clipped by 1 base and J by 6 bases, with 9 bases between them. The CDR3 nucleotides read TGTGCCAGCAGCTTAGAGTGGGACCATGGCTACACCTTC. Amino acids: CASSLEWDHGYTF.

The chain has TRBV7-9 and TRBJ2-7; D ambiguous. The V end was cut by 4 bases, the J end by 6 bases, with 13 bases between. This CDR3 has 13 amino acids. The germline V gene encodes CDR1 SEHNR and CDR2 FQNEAQ (reference sequence). This CDR3 reads CASSSLNRSEQYF. DNA for the CDR3: TGTGCCAGCAGCTCGTTAAATCGTTCCGAGCAGTACTTC.

The V and J genes are TRBV2 and TRBJ2-7; unclear D gene. Matching the DNA end better, TRBJ2-1 makes the J call doubtful. The length of the CDR3 is 13 residues. The germline V gene has CDR1 SNHLY and CDR2 FYNNEI. The CDR3 region has the DNA TGTGCCAGCAGTGAAGTATATGGGGATGAGCAGTTCTTC. Translated: CASSEVYGDEQFF.

The chain combines TRBV7-9 with TRBJ1-6, with D possibly being TRBD1 (6 bases). CDR3 size: 15 residues. V lost 1 base and J 4 bases, leaving 8 bases between the germline ends. CDR1 is SEHNR, CDR2 FQNEAQ, per germline (reference sequence). This CDR3 reads CASSLEDSYNSPLHF. The CDR3 nucleotides read TGTGCCAGCAGCTTAGAGGACAGTTATAATTCACCCCTCCACTTT.

The chain has TRBV10-3 and TRBJ2-2, with TRBD2 matching over 8 bases. J lost 1 base, V lost 4 bases, and 8 bases had no gene match. The CDR3 runs to 17 residues. Germline V gene sequence: CDR1 ENHRY, CDR2 SYGVKD. CDR3 nucleotides: TGTGCCATCAGTGCTAGCGGGTGGCAACTGAACACCGGGGAGCTGTTTTTT. Translated, it gives CAISASGWQLNTGELFF.

This chain joins TRBV10-3 and TRBJ2-5; TRBD1 matches 9 bases. Germline V gene lookup returns CDR1 ENHRY and CDR2 SYGVKD. The V and J ends lost 5 bases and 5 bases, in that order; junction bases with no gene match: 9. The CDR3 is 15 residues long. The CDR3 bases are TGTGCCATCAGTCGGGCGGGACAGGGTGTGGAGACCCAGTACTTC. Translation: CAISRAGQGVETQYF.

This chain connects TRBV2 to TRBJ2-7, with D unclear. Germline V gives CDR1 SNHLY, CDR2 FYNNEI. Trimming took off 4 bases at V and 1 base at J, with 8 bases between the two ends. This CDR3 is 13 amino acids long. CDR3 protein: CASSGAASYEQYF. Written as DNA, the CDR3 is TGTGCCAGCAGTGGGGCAGCTTCCTACGAGCAGTACTTC. The complete variable domain, with remaining parts taken from reference TRBV2 and TRBJ2-7, reads EPEVTQTPSHQVTQMGQEVILRCVPISNHLYFYWYRQILGQKVEFLVSFYNNEISEKSEIFDDQFSVERPDGSNFTLKIRSTKLEDSAMYFCASSGAASYEQYFGPGTRLTVT.

This clonotype was detected only a few times. This chain links TRBV20-1 with TRBJ1-5; D perhaps matches TRBD1 (6 bases). Germline assignment: CDR1 DFQATT and CDR2 SNEGSKA (reference sequence). The CDR3 loop spans 14 amino acids. V lost 2 bases to trimming and J lost 6 bases, with 14 bases between them. The CDR3 region is CSARSNLDSQPQHF. In DNA, the CDR3 is TGCAGTGCTAGATCGAACCTGGACAGTCAGCCCCAGCATTTT.

This clonotype was counted once. The chain uses TRBV29-1 and TRBJ1-1; D is unclear. This CDR3 contains 14 residues. Germline CDR1 and CDR2: SQVTM and ANQGSEA. The V end lost 6 bases, the J end lost 0 bases, and 14 bases lay between the germline ends. Written as DNA, the CDR3 is TGCAGCGTGCGGGATGCCCCAATGAACACTGAAGCTTTCTTT. It codes for CSVRDAPMNTEAFF.